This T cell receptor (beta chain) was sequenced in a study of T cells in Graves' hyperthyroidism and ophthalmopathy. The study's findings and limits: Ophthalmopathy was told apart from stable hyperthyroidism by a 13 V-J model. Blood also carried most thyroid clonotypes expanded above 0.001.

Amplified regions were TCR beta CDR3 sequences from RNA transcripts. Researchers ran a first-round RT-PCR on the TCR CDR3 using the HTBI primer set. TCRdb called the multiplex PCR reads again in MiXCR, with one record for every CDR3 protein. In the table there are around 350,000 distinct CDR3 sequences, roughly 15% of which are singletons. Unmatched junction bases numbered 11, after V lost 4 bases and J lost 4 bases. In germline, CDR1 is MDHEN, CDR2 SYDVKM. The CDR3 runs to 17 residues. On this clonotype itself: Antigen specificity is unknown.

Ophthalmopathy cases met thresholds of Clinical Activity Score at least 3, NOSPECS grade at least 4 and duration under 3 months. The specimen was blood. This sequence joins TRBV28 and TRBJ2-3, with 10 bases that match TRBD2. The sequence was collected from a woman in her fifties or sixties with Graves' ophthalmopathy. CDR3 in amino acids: CASSSRTSGPPADTQYF. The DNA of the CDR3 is TGTGCCAGCAGTTCCAGGACTAGCGGTCCCCCGGCAGATACGCAGTATTTT.